The 28 T cell receptor beta chains below come from one sample, sequenced in a study of blood T cell repertoires in COVID-19. The assay was immunoSEQ multiplex PCR, and TCRdb's table has in-frame clones only and misses some. The table lists 100,000 to 150,000 clones, approximately 83% of them singletons. Input material: peripheral blood. The source of these receptors is a man aged 40-49 years with active or convalescent COVID-19.

The chain is built from TRBV6-6 and TRBJ2-7; TRBD1 matches 7 bases. Germline assignment: CDR1 MNHNY and CDR2 SVGAGI (reference sequence). This CDR3 has 12 amino acids. Trimming at V came to 5 bases and at J to 5 bases, leaving 3 bases not matched to a gene. The CDR3 region has the DNA TGTGCCAGCAGTCCCAGGGGGAACGAGCAGTACTTC. Amino acid sequence: CASSPRGNEQYF.

The V and J genes are TRBV6-5 and TRBJ1-2; no definite D call. This CDR3 comprises 14 residues. CDR1 and CDR2 from the germline V gene are MNHEY and SVGAGI. Trimming stripped 2 bases from V and 4 bases from J, with 11 bases between. The CDR3 bases are TGTGCCAGCAGTTACCAGCCCGGGATCTATGGCTACACCTTC. It encodes CASSYQPGIYGYTF.

The chain combines TRBV7-2 with TRBJ2-3; 9 nucleotides agree with TRBD2. Germline trimming cut 5 bases from V and 1 base from J; bases unmatched to any gene: 4. Per the germline V gene, CDR1 is SGHTA and CDR2 is FQGNSA. The CDR3 is made up of 15 amino acids. In DNA, the CDR3 is TGTGCCAGCAGCCCTCGACTAGCGGGCACAGATACGCAGTATTTT. It encodes CASSPRLAGTDTQYF. Full variable domain (rest looked up from reference TRBV7-2 and TRBJ2-3): GAGVSQSPSNKVTEKGKDVELRCDPISGHTALYWYRQSLGQGLEFLIYFQGNSAPDKSGLPSDRFSAERTGGSVSTLTIQRTQQEDSAVYLCASSPRLAGTDTQYFGPGTRLTVL.

This clone has a handful of counts. The V and J genes are TRBV28 and TRBJ1-1; TRBD1 might be the D (6 bases). The CDR3 covers 14 residues. V was clipped by 2 bases and J by 1 base, with 8 bases between them. Germline loops: CDR1 MDHEN, CDR2 SYDVKM. The CDR3 region is CASSLQGGNTEAFF. The CDR3 DNA reads TGTGCCAGCAGTTTACAAGGGGGGAACACTGAAGCTTTCTTT.

The chain employs TRBV7-9 and TRBJ1-5, with 8 positions matching TRBD1. Per the germline V gene, CDR1 is SEHNR and CDR2 is FQNEAQ (reference sequence). The CDR3 has 16 residues. V gave up 5 bases and J gave up 4 bases; unmatched junction bases: 10. CDR3 nucleotides: TGTGCCAGCAGCGCACACACAGGGGGTATAAATCAGCCCCAGCATTTT. This translates into CASSAHTGGINQPQHF.

This sequence joins TRBV11-2 and TRBJ1-4; D uncertain. V lost 6 bases, J lost 4 bases, and 12 bases lay in between. This CDR3 has 14 amino acids. CDR1 and CDR2 (germline): SGHAT, FQNNGV. The CDR3 is CASRYGRNNEKLFF. The CDR3, as DNA: TGTGCCAGCAGGTACGGGAGGAATAATGAAAAACTGTTTTTT.

The rearrangement uses TRBV15 and TRBJ1-4; no firm D call. CDR1 and CDR2 (germline): LNHNV, YYDKDF (reference sequence). V shed 1 base and J shed 8 bases, with 5 bases lying between them. The CDR3 length is 12 residues. In DNA, the CDR3 is TGTGCCACCAGCAGAGGAGGAGAAAAACTGTTTTTT. Protein sequence: CATSRGGEKLFF. Using reference TRBV15 and TRBJ1-4 for the parts outside the CDR3, the full variable domain is DAMVIQNPRYQVTQFGKPVTLSCSQTLNHNVMYWYQQKSSQAPKLLFHYYDKDFNNEADTPDNFQSRRPNTSFCFLDIRSPGLGDTAMYLCATSRGGEKLFFGSGTQLSVL.

The V call is TRBV6-5, the J call TRBJ2-7; the D gene is possibly TRBD2 (5 bases). In germline, CDR1 is MNHEY, CDR2 SVGAGI. The germline V and J ends were trimmed by 5 bases and 6 bases, with 14 bases remaining between them. The CDR3 sequence is 13 residues long. CDR3 coding DNA: TGTGCCAGCAGTCCCTGGGCAGAGGGCGAGCAGTACTTC. Translated, it gives CASSPWAEGEQYF.

This chain links TRBV4-1 with TRBJ2-3; 11 bases align to TRBD2. The CDR3 has 19 amino acids. J gave up 4 bases and V 0 bases, and 12 bases lay outside the gene matches. Per germline, CDR1 MGHRA and CDR2 YSYEKL. DNA for the CDR3: TGCGCCAGCAGCCAAGAAAGTAGTAGCGGGGGGGCGAGGGCAGATACGCAGTATTTT. Protein product: CASSQESSSGGARADTQYF.

The chain is built from TRBV19 and TRBJ1-6; no reliable D call. This CDR3 comprises 14 residues. V lost 0 bases and J 10 bases, leaving 10 bases between the germline ends. Germline values: CDR1 LNHDA, CDR2 SQIVND (reference sequence). The CDR3 nucleotides are TGTGCCAGTAGTATAGACTTCGGAGGCTCACCCCTCCACTTT. Translating it yields CASSIDFGGSPLHF.

The V call is TRBV7-9, the J call TRBJ1-1; TRBD1 agrees at 9 bases. V was clipped by 6 bases and J by 5 bases; unmatched bases: 7. The CDR3 is 14 amino acids. The germline V gene encodes CDR1 SEHNR and CDR2 FQNEAQ (reference sequence). CDR3 sequence: CASSPGQGETEAFF. CDR3 in DNA: TGTGCCAGCAGTCCGGGACAGGGCGAGACTGAAGCTTTCTTT. The variable domain in full, with the rest retrieved from reference TRBV7-9 and TRBJ1-1, is DTGVSQNPRHKITKRGQNVTFRCDPISEHNRLYWYRQTLGQGPEFLTYFQNEAQLEKSRLLSDRFSAERPKGSFSTLEIQRTEQGDSAMYLCASSPGQGETEAFFGQGTRLTVV.

Turning to this clone: In the same sample, other DNA sequences code for this CDR3. The chain links TRBV7-2 to TRBJ2-5, with D unclear. Trimming took 1 base from V and 2 from J, leaving 8 bases between them. This CDR3 region has 14 residues. The germline V gene encodes CDR1 SGHTA and CDR2 FQGNSA. CDR3 amino acids: CASSLGLSQETQYF. The CDR3 nucleotides are TGTGCCAGCAGCTTAGGACTGTCTCAAGAGACCCAGTACTTC.

CDR3 region: CASRRKLDNSQETQYF. Written as DNA, the CDR3 is TGTGCCAGCAGGAGGAAACTAGATAACTCCCAAGAGACCCAGTACTTC. The V gene is TRBV27, the J gene TRBJ2-5, with D perhaps TRBD2 (5 bases). Looked up from germline, CDR1 is MNHEY and CDR2 is SMNVEV (reference sequence). The V end was cut by 6 bases, the J end by 1 base, with 18 bases between. The CDR3 covers 16 residues.

V usage is TRBV4-1 and J usage is TRBJ2-7; D perhaps matches TRBD1 (6 bases). The CDR3 contains 16 residues. CDR1 is MGHRA and CDR2 is YSYEKL in the germline V gene. V lost 0 bases and J 2 bases, leaving 14 bases between the germline ends. CDR3 nucleotides: TGCGCCAGCAGCCAAGATCCGGGCAGGGGCACCTACGAGCAGTACTTC. This encodes CASSQDPGRGTYEQYF.

V gene TRBV7-8 combines with J gene TRBJ1-2; 10 bases fit TRBD1. The CDR3 has 17 residues. The trim removed 0 bases at V and 6 bases at J, leaving 10 bases unmatched. Per germline, CDR1 SGHVS and CDR2 FQNEAQ. The CDR3: CASSLARRTGGRNGYTF. The CDR3 region has the DNA TGTGCCAGCAGCTTAGCGCGAAGGACAGGGGGAAGGAATGGCTACACCTTC.

The CDR3 DNA reads as TGTGCCAGCACCAACGGTCAGGGGCAAAACTATGGCTACACCTTC. Protein product: CASTNGQGQNYGYTF. This chain uses TRBV6-5 with TRBJ1-2; weak D call: TRBD1 (6 bases). The CDR3 has 15 amino acids. Trimming shortened V by 7 bases and J by 2 bases, and 17 bases separated the two germline ends. Germline CDR1 MNHEY, CDR2 SVGAGI.

This clone was counted only a few times. V and J are TRBV9 and TRBJ2-1; 7 nucleotides agree with TRBD2. Germline V lookup: CDR1 SGDLS, CDR2 YYNGEE. With V trimmed by 0 bases and J by 5 bases, 14 bases remained unmatched. There are 18 residues in the CDR3. This CDR3 is CASSVDSSRGGVNNEQFF. CDR3 nucleotide sequence: TGTGCCAGCAGCGTAGATTCTAGTCGCGGGGGAGTAAACAATGAGCAGTTCTTC.

This clone occurred a few times. The CDR3 region has the DNA TGCGCCAGCAGCTCCGCCTGGACAGGGCAGGGCACCGGGGAGCTGTTTTTT. Protein sequence: CASSSAWTGQGTGELFF. This rearrangement joins TRBV5-1 to TRBJ2-2, with 8 bases aligning to TRBD1. This CDR3 comprises 17 residues. V lost 3 bases, J lost 4 bases, and 11 bases stayed unmatched. Germline CDR1 is SGHRS and CDR2 is YFSETQ.

V is TRBV30 and J is TRBJ2-3, with D unclear. This CDR3 contains 12 residues. Germline V lookup: CDR1 GTSNPN, CDR2 SVGIG (reference sequence). V was cut by 2 bases and J by 0 bases, with 3 bases left in between. The CDR3 DNA is TGTGCCTGGAGTCCTAGCACAGATACGCAGTATTTT. Translated: CAWSPSTDTQYF.

J is TRBJ2-5 and V is TRBV3-1 (or the pseudogene TRBV3-2); D is perhaps TRBD1 (5 bases). The CDR3 is made up of 14 amino acids. Germline loops: CDR1 LGHDT, CDR2 YNNKEL (reference sequence). With 2 bases removed from V and 5 bases from J, the gap between germline ends came to 12 bases. DNA of the CDR3: TGTGCCAGCAGCCAACAGGGATTTAGGGAGACCCAGTACTTC. Translation: CASSQQGFRETQYF.

The chain is built from TRBV6-5 and TRBJ2-1, with a weak D call TRBD1 (5 bases). V lost 8 bases and J 0 bases, leaving 14 bases between the germline ends. Germline-derived CDR1 and CDR2 are MNHEY and SVGAGI. The CDR3 has 15 residues. The CDR3 nucleotides read TGTGCCAGCCGCCGTGGGGCGAGCTCCTACAATGAGCAGTTCTTC. Its protein is CASRRGASSYNEQFF.

J is TRBJ2-7 and V is TRBV5-1; D is possibly TRBD1 (6 bases). This CDR3 has 13 amino acids. Between the trimmed V and J ends, which lost 4 bases and 4 bases, there was a span of 12 bases. CDR1 is SGHRS and CDR2 is YFSETQ in the germline V gene. Written as DNA, the CDR3 is TGCGCCAGCAGCACGGCGGACAGATACGAGCAGTACTTC. Translated: CASSTADRYEQYF.

The J gene is TRBJ1-4, the V gene TRBV4-3, with TRBD1 matching over 9 bases. Germline V gene data show CDR1 as LGHNA and CDR2 as YSLEER. The V segment lost 5 bases and the J segment 7 bases; nucleotides outside the gene matches: 17. CDR3 length equals 18 residues. The CDR3 loop is CASSTGRSGTGIREKLFF. The CDR3 nucleotides are TGCGCCAGCAGCACCGGGAGGTCGGGGACAGGGATACGTGAAAAACTGTTTTTT.

This sequence joins TRBV4-1 and TRBJ2-6; 7 nucleotides match TRBD1. V was clipped by 3 bases and J by 4 bases; unmatched bases: 6. CDR1 and CDR2 from the germline V gene are MGHRA and YSYEKL. The CDR3 is 16 amino acids. CDR3 nucleotides: TGCGCCAGCAGCCATTCGAAAGGGGGCGGGGCCAACGTCCTGACTTTC. Encoded protein: CASSHSKGGGANVLTF.

The V gene is TRBV6-5, the J gene TRBJ2-1; 10 nucleotides line up with TRBD1. V lost 7 bases and J lost 3; bases outside the gene matches: 6. From germline, CDR1 is MNHEY and CDR2 SVGAGI. This CDR3 region has 15 residues. The DNA for the CDR3 is TGTGCCAGCATTTTGACAGGGGGCTTCTACAATGAGCAGTTCTTC. Its translation: CASILTGGFYNEQFF.

The J gene is TRBJ1-6, the V gene TRBV27, with D hard to call. Trimming removed 8 bases from V and 0 bases from J, with 14 bases in between. The CDR3 sequence is 16 residues long. Looked up from germline, CDR1 is MNHEY and CDR2 is SMNVEV (reference sequence). Here the CDR3 DNA reads TGTGCCAGCGGCGGCGGACTAAGCTCCTATAATTCACCCCTCCACTTT. It specifies CASGGGLSSYNSPLHF.

V usage is TRBV7-9 and J usage is TRBJ2-2; tentative D call: TRBD1 (5 bases). Germline V gives CDR1 SEHNR, CDR2 FQNEAQ (reference sequence). Trimming shortened V by 5 bases and J by 6 bases, and 13 bases separated the two germline ends. The CDR3 has 14 residues. In DNA, the CDR3 is TGTGCCAGCAGCCGGCAGGGCAGTCCCGGGGAGCTGTTTTTT. Translation gives CASSRQGSPGELFF.

The CDR3 DNA is TGTGCCAGCAGTGATTGGGACAGGAGAGTCAACGTCCTGACTTTC. Amino acids: CASSDWDRRVNVLTF. The rearrangement joins TRBV2 to TRBJ2-6, with 8 bases identical to TRBD1. With V trimmed by 3 bases and J by 9 bases, 7 bases remained unmatched. This CDR3 contains 15 residues. Germline CDR1 SNHLY, CDR2 FYNNEI. The full variable domain, in which reference TRBV2 and TRBJ2-6 provide the parts outside the CDR3, is EPEVTQTPSHQVTQMGQEVILRCVPISNHLYFYWYRQILGQKVEFLVSFYNNEISEKSEIFDDQFSVERPDGSNFTLKIRSTKLEDSAMYFCASSDWDRRVNVLTFGAGSRLTVL.